This T cell receptor (beta chain) was sequenced during a study of blood T cell repertoires in COVID-19. Study information: From the United States, Italy and Spain came samples of acute and convalescent COVID-19. T cells, B-cell-depleted T cells, or PBMCs provided the cDNA or gDNA that served as material.

In germline, CDR1 is SGHTA, CDR2 FQGNSA. The CDR3 extends over 18 amino acids. Unmatched junction bases numbered 16, after V lost 5 bases and J lost 5 bases. The repertoire was sequenced with immunoSEQ multiplex PCR; TCRdb's copy has only in-frame clones and lacks some. This sample has 150,000 to 200,000 clones, with around 87% found just once. The V call is TRBV7-2, the J call TRBJ2-5; 11 nucleotides agree with TRBD2. The sequencing sample was made of peripheral blood. This sequence was found in a man aged 35 to 55 with active or convalescent COVID-19. The CDR3: CASSPLSTSGVPGETQYF. Here the CDR3 DNA reads TGTGCCAGCAGCCCACTTTCGACTAGCGGGGTCCCCGGGGAGACCCAGTACTTC.